This is a list of T cell receptor beta chains from one sample in a study of blood T cell repertoires in COVID-19. Some clones are missing from TCRdb's copy, which holds only in-frame ones; the method was immunoSEQ multiplex PCR. The sample shows 200,000 to 250,000 clones, over 75% of them seen only once. Sequencing was done on a sample of PBMCs or T cells enriched from blood (not recorded which). These receptors were taken from a man aged 25 to 40 with acute COVID-19. CDR3s include the opening cysteine and the closing phenylalanine or tryptophan. Each record gives: V gene, D gene, clone size, CDR3 length, J gene, CDR3 protein, CDR3 DNA. The D gene is left open where the match is weak. Clone size is not always given. Where it is, it says once, few, many or a class for expanded clones.

TRBV19,-,few,15,TRBJ2-1,CATKSTGRSYNEQFF,TGTGCCACCAAATCGACAGGGAGGTCCTACAATGAGCAGTTCTTC
TRBV18,TRBD1,-,15,TRBJ1-4,CASSPPLGQGEKLFF,TGTGCCAGCTCACCACCGTTGGGACAGGGAGAAAAACTGTTTTTT
TRBV2,-,few,15,TRBJ2-5,CASMRRSGDQETQYF,TGTGCCAGCATGAGAAGATCCGGGGATCAAGAGACCCAGTACTTC
TRBV6-5,-,-,13,TRBJ2-7,CASSYGPTYEQYF,TGTGCCAGCAGTTACGGCCCCACCTACGAGCAGTACTTC
TRBV6-5,-,-,16,TRBJ1-6,CASSYSGSSYNSPLHF,TGTGCCAGCAGTTACTCCGGGAGCTCCTATAATTCACCCCTCCACTTT
TRBV6-5,TRBD1,-,13,TRBJ1-1,CASSYGGTGRAFF,TGTGCCAGCAGTTACGGGGGGACAGGGAGGGCTTTCTTT
TRBV11-2,TRBD1,-,14,TRBJ2-7,CASSPGTGPYEQYF,TGTGCCAGCAGCCCAGGGACAGGGCCGTACGAGCAGTACTTC
TRBV11-2,-,-,18,TRBJ2-3,CASSLDHPSRGGTDTQYF,TGTGCCAGCAGCTTAGACCACCCCAGCAGGGGAGGCACAGATACGCAGTATTTT
TRBV4-2,-,-,16,TRBJ2-2,CASSQDSRGVTGELFF,TGTGCCAGCAGCCAAGACAGCCGGGGTGTAACCGGGGAGCTGTTTTTT
TRBV4-1,-,-,18,TRBJ2-7,CASSQKAPRSGSAYEQYF,TGCGCCAGCAGCCAAAAAGCGCCCAGAAGCGGGTCGGCCTACGAGCAGTACTTC
TRBV6-5,-,-,12,TRBJ1-1,CASSPGVTEAFF,TGTGCCAGCAGTCCGGGGGTCACTGAAGCTTTCTTT
TRBV27,-,-,16,TRBJ2-6,CASSLGGSSGANVLTF,TGTGCCAGCAGTTTAGGCGGAAGCTCTGGGGCCAACGTCCTGACTTTC
TRBV27,-,-,15,TRBJ2-7,CASSLYSGPDYEQYF,TGTGCCAGCAGTTTATACAGCGGACCAGACTACGAGCAGTACTTC
TRBV30,TRBD1,-,13,TRBJ1-2,CAYARGAGYGYTF,TGTGCCTACGCCAGGGGGGCAGGCTATGGCTACACCTTC
TRBV12-5,TRBD2,-,16,TRBJ2-3,CASELAGGLGTDTQYF,TGTGCTAGTGAGTTGGCGGGGGGGCTTGGCACAGATACGCAGTATTTT
TRBV30,TRBD2,once,13,TRBJ2-5,CASRLAGQETQYF,TGTGCCTCGAGACTAGCGGGGCAAGAGACCCAGTACTTC